A single sample gave rise to the 27 T cell receptor beta chains below, sequenced in a study of T cells in Graves' hyperthyroidism and ophthalmopathy. RNA transcripts gave rise to amplified TCR beta CDR3 regions. A set of HTBI primers served as the primers for a first-round RT-PCR of the TCR CDR3. MiXCR was run by TCRdb on the multiplex PCR reads, yielding one entry per CDR3 protein. The table has fewer than 350,000 distinct CDR3 sequences, 18% seen once; the top ten hold approximately 49%. The sequencing sample was made of blood. These receptors all stem from a woman aged 50 to 60 with Graves' hyperthyroidism.

The J gene is TRBJ2-7, the V gene TRBV5-1, with 7 bases lining up with TRBD1. Germline lookup yields CDR1 SGHRS and CDR2 YFSETQ. CDR3 size: 14 residues. V shed 5 bases and J 2 bases; nucleotides not matched to a gene: 7. The CDR3 DNA reads TGCGCCAGCAGACCGGAGACAGGGACCTACGAGCAGTACTTC. Residues: CASRPETGTYEQYF. The entire variable domain, with the rest obtained from reference TRBV5-1 and TRBJ2-7, is as follows: KAGVTQTPRYLIKTRGQQVTLSCSPISGHRSVSWYQQTPGQGLQFLFEYFSETQRNKGNFPGRFSGRQFSNSRSEMNVSTLELGDSALYLCASRPETGTYEQYFGPGTRLTVT.

The chain joins TRBV7-9 to TRBJ2-3, with TRBD1 matching 10 bases. The CDR3 covers 12 residues. CDR1 and CDR2 from the germline V gene are SEHNR and FQNEAQ (reference sequence). Trimming cost V 10 bases and J 6 bases; bases outside gene matches: 4. Written as DNA, the CDR3 is TGTGCCACCGGACAGGGGGGGGATACGCAGTATTTT. This gives the protein CATGQGGDTQYF.

This sequence joins TRBV4-1 and TRBJ1-3; D perhaps matches TRBD1 (5 bases). The CDR3 loop spans 17 amino acids. In germline, CDR1 is MGHRA, CDR2 YSYEKL. Trimming took off 4 bases at V and 3 bases at J, with 19 bases between the two ends. The CDR3 DNA sequence: TGCGCCAGCAGCCCACTAAGGATGGGGGTCGGTGGAAACACCATATATTTT. Its translation: CASSPLRMGVGGNTIYF.

This clonotype was detected many times. The chain uses TRBV2 and TRBJ2-5; 9 bases fit TRBD1. From germline, CDR1 is SNHLY and CDR2 FYNNEI. J lost 7 bases, V lost 8 bases, and 8 bases had no gene match. This CDR3 is built from 13 residues. The CDR3 DNA reads TGTGCCAGCGGGATGCGGACAGGGGTGACCCAGTACTTC. Translated: CASGMRTGVTQYF.

The sample holds many counts of this clonotype. The chain has TRBV30 and TRBJ2-1, with no clear D. V was trimmed by 2 bases and J by 4 bases, leaving 9 bases between them. The V gene's germline CDR1 is GTSNPN and CDR2 SVGIG (reference sequence). The CDR3 spans 13 residues. CDR3 sequence: CAWSITGYNEQFF. CDR3 nucleotide sequence: TGTGCCTGGAGTATCACTGGATACAATGAGCAGTTCTTC.

This clonotype was seen repeatedly, ten times or more. The chain combines TRBV5-1 with TRBJ2-2; 9 bases line up with TRBD1. Germline assignment: CDR1 SGHRS and CDR2 YFSETQ. This CDR3 region has 15 residues. The ends lost 4 bases at V and 7 bases at J; junction bases unmatched: 8. The CDR3 spells CASSLGTGIGGELFF. The CDR3 region has the DNA TGCGCCAGCAGCCTGGGGACAGGGATAGGCGGGGAGCTGTTTTTT.

This clonotype was detected many times. J is TRBJ2-7 and V is TRBV20-1; perhaps TRBD1 as D (5 bases). The germline gives CDR1 DFQATT, CDR2 SNEGSKA (reference sequence). V lost 0 bases and J 0 bases, leaving 12 bases between the germline ends. This CDR3 spans 15 amino acids. In nucleotides, the CDR3 is TGCAGTGCTAGAGATCTAACAGGCGCCTCCTACGAGCAGTACTTC. This gives the protein CSARDLTGASYEQYF.

This clonotype was counted a few times. The genes are TRBV29-1 and TRBJ2-2, with D uncertain. The CDR3 spans 13 residues. V was pared by 7 bases and J by 4 bases, with 13 bases between. Germline loops: CDR1 SQVTM, CDR2 ANQGSEA. This CDR3 is CSGAPDSTGELFF. CDR3 nucleotides: TGCAGCGGTGCACCTGACTCCACCGGGGAGCTGTTTTTT.

The sample holds many counts of this clonotype. J is TRBJ1-6 and V is TRBV10-3; a possible D gene is TRBD1 (5 bases). CDR3 length: 16 residues. V was trimmed by 3 bases and J by 7 bases, leaving 16 bases between them. CDR1 is ENHRY and CDR2 is SYGVKD in the germline V gene. For the CDR3, the DNA is TGTGCCATCAGTGACTTCGGACAAGGGGTGAATTCACCCCTCCACTTT. Its translation is CAISDFGQGVNSPLHF.

This clonotype was seen ten or more times. This chain joins TRBV6-1 and TRBJ2-1; D possibly corresponds to TRBD2 (6 bases). Germline CDR1 MNHNS, CDR2 SASEGT. Between the trimmed V and J ends, which lost 3 bases and 3 bases, there was a span of 12 bases. The CDR3 has 15 amino acids. In DNA form, the CDR3 reads TGTGCCAGCAGTGATCGTCTAGCGAACTACAATGAGCAGTTCTTC. It specifies CASSDRLANYNEQFF.

CDR3 loop: CSASPGSNSPLHF. CDR3 DNA: TGCAGTGCTAGTCCGGGGTCCAATTCACCCCTCCACTTT. J is TRBJ1-6 and V is TRBV20-1; D gene uncertain. The CDR3 is 13 residues long. Per germline, CDR1 DFQATT and CDR2 SNEGSKA (reference sequence). Trimming removed 3 bases from V and 7 bases from J, with 10 bases in between.

Many counts were recorded for this clonotype. V and J are TRBV27 and TRBJ2-5; TRBD2 matches 8 bases. This CDR3 comprises 14 residues. Germline V gene data show CDR1 as MNHEY and CDR2 as SMNVEV (reference sequence). After removal of 6 bases from V and 4 bases from J, the junction contained 7 bases not matched to a gene. The CDR3 DNA follows: TGTGCCAGCAGGCCGGCGGGGGGTCGAGAGACCCAGTACTTC. Translation gives CASRPAGGRETQYF.

This clonotype came up many times. The chain couples TRBV5-1 to TRBJ1-1; D is possibly TRBD1 (5 bases). Trimming cost V 2 bases and J 3 bases, with 11 bases left between them. CDR3 length: 14 residues. Germline CDR1 reads SGHRS; CDR2 reads YFSETQ. The CDR3 nucleotides are TGCGCCAGCAGCTTCCAGGGAGCCGACACTGAAGCTTTCTTT. Translated: CASSFQGADTEAFF.

About this clonotype: At one end the junction does not follow the germline gene, possibly because of a read error. The rearrangement joins TRBV6-1 to TRBJ2-6; D not certain. The CDR3 extends over 15 amino acids. In germline, CDR1 is MNHNS, CDR2 SASEGT. The chain's CDR3 is CACSHRPSGANVLTF. In nucleotides, the CDR3 is TGTGCCTGCAGTCATAGACCCTCTGGGGCCAACGTCCTGACTTTC.

This clonotype was observed a few times. The chain couples TRBV5-6 to TRBJ1-2, with 11 bases fitting TRBD1. In germline, CDR1 is SGHDT, CDR2 YYEEEE. The CDR3 has 16 residues. J was trimmed by 2 bases and V by 7 bases; bases with no gene match: 10. The CDR3 nucleotides are TGTGCCAGCGTATCCCTCCGGACAGGGGGCAACTATGGCTACACCTTC. It is translated as CASVSLRTGGNYGYTF.

This clonotype occurred many times. This chain links TRBV3-1 with TRBJ2-3; TRBD1 agrees at 7 bases. Germline V gene lookup returns CDR1 LGHDT and CDR2 YNNKEL (reference sequence). The ends lost 6 bases at V and 5 bases at J; junction bases unmatched: 11. The CDR3 is made up of 15 amino acids. The CDR3 nucleotides read TGTGCCAGCAGTCGGACGACAGGGAACAGAGATACGCAGTATTTT. Protein: CASSRTTGNRDTQYF.

This clonotype occurred a few times. This sequence joins TRBV3-1 and TRBJ2-3, with D possibly called TRBD1 or TRBD2 (5 bases each). Trimming left V 4 bases short and J 3 bases short, with 17 bases between. There are 16 residues in the CDR3. Germline CDR1 is LGHDT and CDR2 is YNNKEL (reference sequence). The CDR3 sequence: CASSPPATWGTDTQYF. CDR3 coding DNA: TGTGCCAGCAGCCCGCCGGCCACTTGGGGGACAGATACGCAGTATTTT.

This clonotype was counted at least ten times. V gene TRBV11-2 combines with J gene TRBJ2-3, with D hard to call. The germline V and J ends were trimmed by 0 bases and 4 bases, with 5 bases remaining between them. Germline CDR1 reads SGHAT; CDR2 reads FQNNGV. The CDR3 sequence is 13 residues long. CDR3: CASSLDRSDTQYF. DNA for the CDR3: TGTGCCAGCAGCTTAGATCGTTCAGATACGCAGTATTTT.

Only a few counts were recorded for this clonotype. V usage is TRBV6-1 and J usage is TRBJ2-5; D is ambiguous. Germline-derived CDR1 and CDR2 are MNHNS and SASEGT. The CDR3 is made up of 15 amino acids. Trimming shortened V by 5 bases and J by 1 base, and 14 bases separated the two germline ends. The CDR3, as DNA: TGTGCCAGCAGTCAAGGGCCGCAGACCCAAGAGACCCAGTACTTC. This encodes CASSQGPQTQETQYF.

This rearrangement joins TRBV29-1 to TRBJ1-3, with 7 bases identical to TRBD1. Trimming at V came to 7 bases and at J to 4 bases, leaving 10 bases not matched to a gene. Per germline, CDR1 SQVTM and CDR2 ANQGSEA. There are 14 residues in the CDR3. This CDR3 is CSAQTGMVGNTIYF. The DNA of the CDR3 is TGCAGCGCACAGACAGGGATGGTGGGAAACACCATATATTTT. The full variable domain, in which reference TRBV29-1 and TRBJ1-3 provide the parts outside the CDR3, is SAVISQKPSRDICQRGTSLTIQCQVDSQVTMMFWYRQQPGQSLTLIATANQGSEATYESGFVIDKFPISRPNLTFSTLTVSNMSPEDSSIYLCSAQTGMVGNTIYFGEGSWLTVV.

The V gene is TRBV14, the J gene TRBJ2-5; D not certain. Trimming removed 2 bases from V and 2 bases from J, with 9 bases in between. CDR1 is SGHDN and CDR2 is FVKESK in the germline V gene. This CDR3 comprises 14 residues. CDR3 nucleotides: TGTGCCAGCAGCCAACGAGGATATCAAGAGACCCAGTACTTC. As protein: CASSQRGYQETQYF.

This clonotype was detected ten times or more. This sequence joins TRBV10-3 and TRBJ2-1, with D perhaps matching TRBD2 (7 bases). V lost 8 bases, J lost 5 bases, and 13 bases lay in between. The CDR3 runs to 13 residues. Germline V gene lookup returns CDR1 ENHRY and CDR2 SYGVKD. Here the CDR3 DNA reads TGTGCCATCTGGAGGGAGGGGGACAATGAGCAGTTCTTC. Its translation: CAIWREGDNEQFF.

This clonotype was seen only a few times. The chain links TRBV12-3 or TRBV12-4 to TRBJ1-5; possibly TRBD1 for D (6 bases). With 7 bases removed from V and 8 bases from J, the gap between germline ends came to 15 bases. The CDR3 is made up of 13 amino acids. CDR3 residues: CASTPQGGEPQHF. CDR3 coding DNA: TGTGCCAGCACCCCACAGGGAGGAGAGCCCCAGCATTTT.

This clonotype was recorded a few times. The chain's CDR3 is CAIRLDRDGQMNTEAFF. The DNA of the CDR3 is TGTGCCATCAGACTCGACCGGGACGGGCAAATGAACACTGAAGCTTTCTTT. The chain is built from TRBV10-3 and TRBJ1-1, with TRBD1 as a possible D gene (5 bases). V gave up 6 bases and J gave up 0 bases, with 20 bases separating them. This CDR3 has 17 residues. Germline CDR1 reads ENHRY; CDR2 reads SYGVKD.

The sample holds a few counts of this clonotype. The gene calls are TRBV20-1 and TRBJ2-3; possible D gene TRBD2, 5 bases. Germline V gives CDR1 DFQATT, CDR2 SNEGSKA (reference sequence). The CDR3 totals 15 residues. Trimming stripped 3 bases from V and 1 base from J, with 14 bases between. Here the CDR3 reads CSARGSWSGTDTQYF. CDR3 nucleotides: TGCAGTGCTAGGGGGAGCTGGTCGGGCACAGATACGCAGTATTTT.

The V and J genes are TRBV6-6 and TRBJ1-2, with 7 bases aligning to TRBD1. The CDR3 extends over 15 amino acids. V gave up 0 bases and J gave up 6 bases; unmatched junction bases: 7. Germline loops: CDR1 MNHNY, CDR2 SVGAGI (reference sequence). CDR3 nucleotide sequence: TGTGCCAGCAGTTACTCGCGGGACAGTTACGATGGCTACACCTTC. Protein sequence: CASSYSRDSYDGYTF.

This clonotype was seen only a few times. The chain links TRBV3-1 to TRBJ2-1; the D is unclear. This CDR3 has 11 residues. Germline V gives CDR1 LGHDT, CDR2 YNNKEL (reference sequence). V lost 0 bases, J lost 9 bases, and 3 bases lay in between. As DNA, the CDR3 is TGTGCCAGCAGCCAAGATTCTGAGCAGTTCTTC. It yields the protein CASSQDSEQFF.